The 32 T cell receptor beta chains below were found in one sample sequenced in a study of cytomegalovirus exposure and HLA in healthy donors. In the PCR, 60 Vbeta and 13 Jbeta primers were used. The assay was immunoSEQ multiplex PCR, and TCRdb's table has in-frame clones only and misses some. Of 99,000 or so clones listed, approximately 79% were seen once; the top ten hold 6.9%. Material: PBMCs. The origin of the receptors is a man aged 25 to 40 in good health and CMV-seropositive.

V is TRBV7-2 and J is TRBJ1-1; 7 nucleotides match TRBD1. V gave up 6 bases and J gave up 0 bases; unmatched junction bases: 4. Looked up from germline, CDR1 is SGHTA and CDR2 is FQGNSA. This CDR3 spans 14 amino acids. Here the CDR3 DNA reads TGTGCCAGCAGACAGGGGTCCCTGAACACTGAAGCTTTCTTT. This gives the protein CASRQGSLNTEAFF.

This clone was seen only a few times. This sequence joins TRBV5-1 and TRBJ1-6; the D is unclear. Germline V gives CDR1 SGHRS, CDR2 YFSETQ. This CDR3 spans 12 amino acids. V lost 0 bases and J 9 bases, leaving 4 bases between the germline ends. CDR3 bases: TGCGCCAGCAGCTTGGAACTTTCACCCCTCCACTTT. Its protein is CASSLELSPLHF.

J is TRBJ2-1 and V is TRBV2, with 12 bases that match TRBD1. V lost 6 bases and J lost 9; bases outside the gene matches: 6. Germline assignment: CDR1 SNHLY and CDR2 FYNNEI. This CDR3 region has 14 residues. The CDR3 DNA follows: TGTGCCAGCAGACCGGGACAGGGGGCGCGTGAGCAGTTCTTC. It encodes CASRPGQGAREQFF.

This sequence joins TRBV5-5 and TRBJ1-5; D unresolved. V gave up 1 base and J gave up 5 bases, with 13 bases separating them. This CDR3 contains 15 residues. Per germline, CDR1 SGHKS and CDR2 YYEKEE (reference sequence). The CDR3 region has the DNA TGTGCCAGCAGCTTGAACGGAGGGCGTTATCAGCCCCAGCATTTT. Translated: CASSLNGGRYQPQHF.

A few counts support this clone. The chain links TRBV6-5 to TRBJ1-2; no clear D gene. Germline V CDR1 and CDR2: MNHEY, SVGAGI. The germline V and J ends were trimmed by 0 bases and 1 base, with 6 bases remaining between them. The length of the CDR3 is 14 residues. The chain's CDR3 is CASSYSNSNYGYTF. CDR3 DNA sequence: TGTGCCAGCAGTTACTCGAACAGTAACTATGGCTACACCTTC.

The CDR3 nucleotides are TGCAGCGCCGCCCCACCGATTGGCAGGGGGGATGGCTACACCTTC. Its protein is CSAAPPIGRGDGYTF. This chain uses TRBV29-1 with TRBJ1-2, with 7 bases that match TRBD1. The CDR3 is 15 residues long. Losses at the gene ends were 7 bases for V and 6 bases for J; bases not matched to a gene: 17. Looked up from germline, CDR1 is SQVTM and CDR2 is ANQGSEA.

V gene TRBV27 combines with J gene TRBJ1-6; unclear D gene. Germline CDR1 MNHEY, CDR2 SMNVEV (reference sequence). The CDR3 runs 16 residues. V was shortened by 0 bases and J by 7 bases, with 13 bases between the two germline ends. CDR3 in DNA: TGTGCCAGCAGTTTATCCTCGGGGATTCGAAATTCACCCCTCCACTTT. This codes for CASSLSSGIRNSPLHF.

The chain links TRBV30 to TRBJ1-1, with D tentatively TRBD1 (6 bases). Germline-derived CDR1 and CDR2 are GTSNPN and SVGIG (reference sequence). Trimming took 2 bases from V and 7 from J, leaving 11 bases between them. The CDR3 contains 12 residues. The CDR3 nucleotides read TGTGCCTGGAGTACAGGGTCCGTTGAAGCTTTCTTT. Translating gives CAWSTGSVEAFF.

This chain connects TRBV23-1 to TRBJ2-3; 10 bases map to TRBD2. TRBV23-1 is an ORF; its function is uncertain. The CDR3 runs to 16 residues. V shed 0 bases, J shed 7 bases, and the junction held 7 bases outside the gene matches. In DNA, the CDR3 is TGCGCCAGCAGTCAATCGCGAGCGGGGGGGCCTCATACGCAGTATTTT. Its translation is CASSQSRAGGPHTQYF.

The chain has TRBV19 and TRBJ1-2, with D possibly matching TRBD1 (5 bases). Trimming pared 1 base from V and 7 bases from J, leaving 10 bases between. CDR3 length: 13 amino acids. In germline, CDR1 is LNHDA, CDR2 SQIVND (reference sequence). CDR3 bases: TGTGCCAGTAGTATAGGGGGGGACCGTGGCTACACCTTC. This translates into CASSIGGDRGYTF.

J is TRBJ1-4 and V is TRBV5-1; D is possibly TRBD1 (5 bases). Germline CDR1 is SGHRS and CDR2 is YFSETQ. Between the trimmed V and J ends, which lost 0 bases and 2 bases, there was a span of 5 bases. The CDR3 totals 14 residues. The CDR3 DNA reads TGCGCCAGCAGCTTGGACAGGACTAATGAAAAACTGTTTTTT. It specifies CASSLDRTNEKLFF.

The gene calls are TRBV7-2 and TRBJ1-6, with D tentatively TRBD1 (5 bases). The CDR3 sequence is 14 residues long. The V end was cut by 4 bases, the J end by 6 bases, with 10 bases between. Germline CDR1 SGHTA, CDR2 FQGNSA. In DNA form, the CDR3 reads TGTGCCAGCAGCTCCCGGGGGGTTAATTCACCCCTCCACTTT. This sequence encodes CASSSRGVNSPLHF.

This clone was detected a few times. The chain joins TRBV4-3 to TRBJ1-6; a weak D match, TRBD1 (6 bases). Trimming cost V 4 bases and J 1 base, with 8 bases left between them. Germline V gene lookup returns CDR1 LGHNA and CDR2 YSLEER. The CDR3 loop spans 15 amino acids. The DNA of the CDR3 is TGCGCCAGCAGCCCAGGACAGTCCTATAATTCACCCCTCCACTTT. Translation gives CASSPGQSYNSPLHF.

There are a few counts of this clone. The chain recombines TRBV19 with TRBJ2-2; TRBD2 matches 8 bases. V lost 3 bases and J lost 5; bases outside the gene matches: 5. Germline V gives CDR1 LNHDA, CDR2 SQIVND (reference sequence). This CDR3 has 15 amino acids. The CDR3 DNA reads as TGTGCCAGTAGTATTAGCGGGGCGGGAACCGGGGAGCTGTTTTTT. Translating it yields CASSISGAGTGELFF.

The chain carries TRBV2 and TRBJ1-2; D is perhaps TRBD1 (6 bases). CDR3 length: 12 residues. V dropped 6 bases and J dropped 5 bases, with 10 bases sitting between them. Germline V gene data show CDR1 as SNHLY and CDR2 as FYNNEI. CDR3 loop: CASRVDRYGYTF. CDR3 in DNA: TGTGCCAGCAGGGTGGACAGATATGGCTACACCTTC.

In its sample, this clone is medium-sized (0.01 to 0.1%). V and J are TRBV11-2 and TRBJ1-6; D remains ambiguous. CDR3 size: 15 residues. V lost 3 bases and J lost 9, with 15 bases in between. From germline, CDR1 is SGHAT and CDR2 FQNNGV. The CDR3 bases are TGTGCCAGCAGCTTCTCAGGACCCCGGGGTTCACCCCTCCACTTT. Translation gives CASSFSGPRGSPLHF.

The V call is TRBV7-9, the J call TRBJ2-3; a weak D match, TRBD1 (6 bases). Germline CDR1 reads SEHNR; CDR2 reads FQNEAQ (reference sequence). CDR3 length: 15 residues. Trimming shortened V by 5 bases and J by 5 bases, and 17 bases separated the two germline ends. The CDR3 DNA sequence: TGTGCCAGCAGCCGGGCCTTGGGGGCTAAAGATACGCAGTATTTT. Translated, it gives CASSRALGAKDTQYF.

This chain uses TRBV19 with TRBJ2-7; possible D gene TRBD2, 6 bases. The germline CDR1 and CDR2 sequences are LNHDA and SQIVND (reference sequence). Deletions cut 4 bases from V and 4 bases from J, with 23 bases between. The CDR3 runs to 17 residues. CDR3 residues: CASSRGLLRGPPYEQYF. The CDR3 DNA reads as TGTGCCAGTAGTAGGGGCCTCTTGCGGGGCCCTCCGTACGAGCAGTACTTC.

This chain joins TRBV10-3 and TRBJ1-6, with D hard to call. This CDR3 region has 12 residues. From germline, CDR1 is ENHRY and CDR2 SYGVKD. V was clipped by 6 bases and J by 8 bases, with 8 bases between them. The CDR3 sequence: CAISSQDSPLHF. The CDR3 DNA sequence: TGTGCCATCAGCTCTCAGGATTCACCCCTCCACTTT.

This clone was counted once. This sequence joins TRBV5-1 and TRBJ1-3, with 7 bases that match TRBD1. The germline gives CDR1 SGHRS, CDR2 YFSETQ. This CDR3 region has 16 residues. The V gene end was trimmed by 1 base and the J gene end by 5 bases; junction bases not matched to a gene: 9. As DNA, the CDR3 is TGCGCCAGCAGCTTGCCTCTACAGGGGAGGAGAAACACCATATATTTT. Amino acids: CASSLPLQGRRNTIYF. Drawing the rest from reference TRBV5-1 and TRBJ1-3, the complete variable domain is KAGVTQTPRYLIKTRGQQVTLSCSPISGHRSVSWYQQTPGQGLQFLFEYFSETQRNKGNFPGRFSGRQFSNSRSEMNVSTLELGDSALYLCASSLPLQGRRNTIYFGEGSWLTVV.

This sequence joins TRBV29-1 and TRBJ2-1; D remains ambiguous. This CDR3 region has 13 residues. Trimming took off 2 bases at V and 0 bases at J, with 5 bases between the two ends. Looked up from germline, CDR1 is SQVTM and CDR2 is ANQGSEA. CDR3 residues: CSVERISYNEQFF. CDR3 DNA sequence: TGCAGCGTTGAACGTATCTCCTACAATGAGCAGTTCTTC.

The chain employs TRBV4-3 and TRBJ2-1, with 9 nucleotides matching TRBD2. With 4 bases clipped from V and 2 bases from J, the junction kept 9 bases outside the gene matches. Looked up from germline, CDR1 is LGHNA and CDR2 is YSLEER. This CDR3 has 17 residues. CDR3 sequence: CASSPSRLAATYNEQFF. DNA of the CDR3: TGCGCCAGCAGCCCTTCCAGACTAGCGGCTACCTACAATGAGCAGTTCTTC.

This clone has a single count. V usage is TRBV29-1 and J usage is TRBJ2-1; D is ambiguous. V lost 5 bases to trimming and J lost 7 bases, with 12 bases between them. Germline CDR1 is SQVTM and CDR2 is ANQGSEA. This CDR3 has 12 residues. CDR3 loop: CSVPVLLNEQFF. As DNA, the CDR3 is TGCAGCGTTCCCGTCCTCCTTAATGAGCAGTTCTTC.

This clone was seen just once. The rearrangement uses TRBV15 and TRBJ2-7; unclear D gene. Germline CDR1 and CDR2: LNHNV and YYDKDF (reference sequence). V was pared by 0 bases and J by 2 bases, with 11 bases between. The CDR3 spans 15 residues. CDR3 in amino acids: CATSREGRGTYEQYF. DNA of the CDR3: TGTGCCACCAGCAGAGAAGGCAGAGGCACCTACGAGCAGTACTTC.

CDR3 DNA sequence: TGTGCCAGCAGGGCCCTCGGGGGCTATGGCTACACCTTC. This translates into CASRALGGYGYTF. This sequence joins TRBV6-1 and TRBJ1-2, with TRBD1 as a possible D gene (5 bases). Germline lookup yields CDR1 MNHNS and CDR2 SASEGT. V shed 6 bases and J shed 4 bases, with 12 bases lying between them. The CDR3 is made up of 13 amino acids.

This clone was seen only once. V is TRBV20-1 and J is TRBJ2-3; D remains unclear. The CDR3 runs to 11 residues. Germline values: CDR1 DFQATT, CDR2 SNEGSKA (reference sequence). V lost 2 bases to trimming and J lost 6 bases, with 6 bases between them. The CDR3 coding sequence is TGCAGTGCTAGAATCGCGGATACGCAGTATTTT. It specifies CSARIADTQYF.

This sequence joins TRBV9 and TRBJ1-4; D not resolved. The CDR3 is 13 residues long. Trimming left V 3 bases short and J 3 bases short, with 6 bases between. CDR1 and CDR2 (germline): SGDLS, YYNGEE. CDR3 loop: CASSDIANEKLFF. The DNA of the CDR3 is TGTGCCAGCAGCGACATTGCTAATGAAAAACTGTTTTTT.

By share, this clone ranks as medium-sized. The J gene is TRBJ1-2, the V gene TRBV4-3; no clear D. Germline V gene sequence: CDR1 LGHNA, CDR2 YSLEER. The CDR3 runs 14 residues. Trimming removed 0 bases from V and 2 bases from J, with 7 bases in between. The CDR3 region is CASSQDYSNYGYTF. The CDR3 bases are TGCGCCAGCAGCCAAGACTACAGCAACTATGGCTACACCTTC.

Here the CDR3 reads CAWEGGYQETQYF. CDR3 coding DNA: TGTGCCTGGGAGGGGGGGTACCAAGAGACCCAGTACTTC. The rearrangement links TRBV30 to TRBJ2-5, with D possibly matching TRBD2 (7 bases). Trimming removed 5 bases at V and 0 bases at J, with 10 bases between. CDR3 size: 13 residues. CDR1 is GTSNPN, CDR2 SVGIG, per germline (reference sequence).

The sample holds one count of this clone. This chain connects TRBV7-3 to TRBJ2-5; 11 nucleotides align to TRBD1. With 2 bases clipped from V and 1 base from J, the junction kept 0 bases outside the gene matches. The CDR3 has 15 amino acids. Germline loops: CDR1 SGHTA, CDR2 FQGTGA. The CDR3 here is CASSLGTGGQETQYF. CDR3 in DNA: TGTGCCAGCAGCTTAGGGACAGGGGGCCAAGAGACCCAGTACTTC.

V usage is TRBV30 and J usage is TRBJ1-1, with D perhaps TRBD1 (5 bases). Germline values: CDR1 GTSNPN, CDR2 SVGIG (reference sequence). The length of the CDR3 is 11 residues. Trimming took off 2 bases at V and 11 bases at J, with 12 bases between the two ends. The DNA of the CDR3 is TGTGCCTGGAGTTCGCTGGGGGGGGCTTTCTTT. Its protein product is CAWSSLGGAFF.

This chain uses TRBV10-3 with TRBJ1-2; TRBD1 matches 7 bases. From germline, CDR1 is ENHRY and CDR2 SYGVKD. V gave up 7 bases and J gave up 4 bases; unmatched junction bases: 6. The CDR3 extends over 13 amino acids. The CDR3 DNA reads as TGTGCCATCACCCGGGACAGCCCCTATGGCTACACCTTC. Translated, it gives CAITRDSPYGYTF.